The 10 T cell receptor beta chains below come from one sample, sequenced in a study of T cell responses to AZD1222 COVID-19 vaccine listed by TCRdb under 2021. The time point label here, explained by the study, means: baseline before first vaccination. Libraries came from the immunoSEQ multiplex PCR assay. The immuneACCESS repertoire file appears here via TCRdb, limited to in-frame rearrangements. These files lack a portion of the clones; in checked studies, under half of the deficit traces to unresolved V genes, and the cause of the others is not known. This sample has about 97,000 clones in its table, and nearly 90% of those were observed once. The top ten clones comprise roughly 3% of the sample. The source was peripheral blood, collected on day 0 of AZD1222 vaccination. The receptor source for this set is an adult in good health.

J is TRBJ1-1 and V is TRBV4-1, with 9 positions matching TRBD1. The CDR3 totals 16 residues. Looked up from germline, CDR1 is MGHRA and CDR2 is YSYEKL. Germline trimming cut 3 bases from V and 0 bases from J; bases unmatched to any gene: 5. The CDR3 nucleotides read TGCGCCAGCAGCCAGGACAGGGGTAACATGAACACTGAAGCTTTCTTT. Translating it yields CASSQDRGNMNTEAFF.

For the CDR3, the DNA is TGCAGCGCGCCCCAACCGGGTGCGGACAATGAGCAGTTCTTC. Amino acid sequence: CSAPQPGADNEQFF. J is TRBJ2-1 and V is TRBV29-1; D gene ambiguous. There are 14 residues in the CDR3. The V end lost 7 bases, the J end lost 5 bases, and 18 bases lay between the germline ends. Germline CDR1 and CDR2: SQVTM and ANQGSEA.

The rearrangement links TRBV30 to TRBJ1-5, with no clear D. V dropped 2 bases and J dropped 2 bases, with 13 bases sitting between them. Germline values: CDR1 GTSNPN, CDR2 SVGIG (reference sequence). The CDR3 extends over 15 amino acids. The CDR3 protein is CAWSIGNSGNQPQHF. The CDR3 nucleotides read TGTGCCTGGAGTATCGGGAACAGTGGCAATCAGCCCCAGCATTTT. The full variable domain, in which reference TRBV30 and TRBJ1-5 provide the parts outside the CDR3, is SQTIHQWPATLVQPVGSPLSLECTVEGTSNPNLYWYRQAAGRGLQLLFYSVGIGQISSEVPQNLSASRPQDRQFILSSKKLLLSDSGFYLCAWSIGNSGNQPQHFGDGTRLSIL.

The rearrangement joins TRBV9 to TRBJ2-2; TRBD1 agrees at 9 bases. Germline-derived CDR1 and CDR2 are SGDLS and YYNGEE. CDR3 length: 16 residues. With V trimmed by 4 bases and J by 4 bases, 8 bases remained unmatched. As DNA, the CDR3 is TGTGCCAGCAGCTCAAGGACAGGGGCACTCACCGGGGAGCTGTTTTTT. It encodes CASSSRTGALTGELFF. The full variable domain, its missing parts supplied by reference TRBV9 and TRBJ2-2, is DSGVTQTPKHLITATGQRVTLRCSPRSGDLSVYWYQQSLDQGLQFLIQYYNGEERAKGNILERFSAQQFPDLHSELNLSSLELGDSALYFCASSSRTGALTGELFFGEGSRLTVL.

This clone was seen just once. V is TRBV2 and J is TRBJ2-2; TRBD2 matches at 7 bases. The CDR3 runs 13 residues. V trimming: 6 bases; J trimming: 7 bases; junction bases outside the gene matches: 5. The V gene's germline CDR1 is SNHLY and CDR2 FYNNEI. CDR3 in amino acids: CASRGRDGGELFF. The CDR3 DNA sequence: TGTGCCAGCAGAGGGAGGGATGGCGGGGAGCTGTTTTTT.

The rearrangement uses TRBV6-5 and TRBJ1-6; unclear D gene. V lost 7 bases to trimming and J lost 1 base, with 11 bases between them. CDR1 is MNHEY, CDR2 SVGAGI, per germline. The CDR3 sequence is 15 residues long. In DNA form, the CDR3 reads TGTGCCAGCACCAACCATAGGTCCTATAATTCACCCCTCCACTTT. Translating it yields CASTNHRSYNSPLHF.

The chain joins TRBV10-2 to TRBJ2-1, with TRBD1 as a possible D gene (6 bases). CDR1 is WSHSY, CDR2 SAAADI, per germline. V was trimmed by 6 bases and J by 2 bases, leaving 14 bases between them. The CDR3 extends over 15 amino acids. Written as DNA, the CDR3 is TGCGCCAGCAGCCCAGGAAGGGGGACCTACAATGAGCAGTTCTTC. Protein sequence: CASSPGRGTYNEQFF.

In this sample, this clone turned up once. J is TRBJ1-2 and V is TRBV5-1; tentative D call: TRBD1 (6 bases). Per germline, CDR1 SGHRS and CDR2 YFSETQ. Between the trimmed V and J ends, which lost 3 bases and 4 bases, there was a span of 19 bases. CDR3 length: 16 residues. CDR3 in DNA: TGCGCCAGCAGCTCCGGACGGGACATTACAGCCTATGGCTACACCTTC. This translates into CASSSGRDITAYGYTF.

The V and J genes are TRBV7-2 and TRBJ2-2; D gene unclear. The CDR3 runs 14 residues. Trimming stripped 5 bases from V and 4 bases from J, with 11 bases between. Germline CDR1 is SGHTA and CDR2 is FQGNSA. DNA for the CDR3: TGTGCCAGCAGCCCCGTGGGTACCACCGGGGAGCTGTTTTTT. This translates into CASSPVGTTGELFF.

The chain employs TRBV10-2 and TRBJ1-2; D is unresolved. This CDR3 spans 13 amino acids. Per germline, CDR1 WSHSY and CDR2 SAAADI. V was clipped by 3 bases and J by 4 bases, with 9 bases between them. The CDR3 bases are TGCGCCAGCAGTGATGCAGAACGCTATGGCTACACCTTC. It codes for CASSDAERYGYTF.